This T cell receptor (beta chain) was documented in a study of identical twins. General study findings and limits: Compared with unrelated sharing, twin-shared out-of-frame alpha sequences had more low-probability sequences. Within cord blood, abundant beta clonotypes carried fewer insertions, but memory repertoires showed no such trend.

Addition of a universal primer site occurred through template switching, and cDNA carried unique molecular identifiers. A single record per CDR3 protein comes from TCRdb applying MiXCR to the 5' RACE reads. Of around 530,000 distinct CDR3 sequences listed, around 15% are singletons. CDR1 is MNHEY and CDR2 is SMNVEV in the germline V gene (reference sequence). This CDR3 is 14 amino acids long. Turning to this clonotype: Its antigen remains unknown.

These data were also reused for a study on yellow fever vaccine responses in identical twins.

Sequences were obtained from CD4+ T cells sorted from blood. This rearrangement joins TRBV27 to TRBJ2-7, with D possibly being TRBD2 (6 bases). The TCR was taken from a woman between 18 and 30 years old in good health. The CDR3 DNA reads as TGTGCCAGCAGCTCCGCTGGGGGGTCCTACGGGCAGTACGTC. It yields the protein CASSSAGGSYGQYV.